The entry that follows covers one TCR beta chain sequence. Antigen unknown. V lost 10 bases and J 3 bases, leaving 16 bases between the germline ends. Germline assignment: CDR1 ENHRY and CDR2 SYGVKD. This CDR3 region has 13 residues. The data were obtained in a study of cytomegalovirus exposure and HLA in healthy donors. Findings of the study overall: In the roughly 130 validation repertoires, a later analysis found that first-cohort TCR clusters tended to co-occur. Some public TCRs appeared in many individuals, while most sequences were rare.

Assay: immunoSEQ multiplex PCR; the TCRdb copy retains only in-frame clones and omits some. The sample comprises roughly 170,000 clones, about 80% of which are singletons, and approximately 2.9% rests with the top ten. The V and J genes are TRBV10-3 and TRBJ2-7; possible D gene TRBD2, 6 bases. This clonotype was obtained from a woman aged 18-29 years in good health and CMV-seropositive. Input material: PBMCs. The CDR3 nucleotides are TGTGCCACCAACCGGGACTCGTACTACGAGCAGTACTTC. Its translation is CATNRDSYYEQYF.